The next 5 T cell receptor beta chains were all read from a single sample in a study of graft-versus-host responses after intestinal transplantation. These receptors are not linked to any known antigen. Clones were read by immunoSEQ multiplex PCR, and TCRdb kept only the in-frame ones, dropping some. The sample lists more than 65,000 clones; about 94% were seen once. The sample in question was unstimulated CD8+ T cells sorted from spleen or lymph node cells, obtained before intestinal transplant. These receptor sequences come from a human donor who received an intestinal transplant.

V usage is TRBV6-6 and J usage is TRBJ2-1, with a possible D match to TRBD2 (6 bases). V lost 7 bases and J lost 8, with 9 bases in between. CDR3 size: 11 residues. Germline loops: CDR1 MNHNY, CDR2 SVGAGI (reference sequence). In DNA, the CDR3 is TGTGCCAGCAATACGGGGGATGAGCAGTTCTTC. This translates into CASNTGDEQFF.

This clone appeared once. The chain links TRBV4-1 to TRBJ2-1; TRBD2 agrees at 11 bases. This CDR3 contains 15 residues. Germline CDR1 and CDR2: MGHRA and YSYEKL. Unmatched junction bases numbered 10, after V lost 8 bases and J lost 7 bases. The CDR3 sequence is CASGIAGGKKNEQFF. The DNA of the CDR3 is TGCGCCAGCGGGATAGCGGGAGGGAAAAAGAATGAGCAGTTCTTC.

This sequence joins TRBV11-1 and TRBJ1-1, with D hard to call. CDR3 length: 13 amino acids. The V end was cut by 2 bases, the J end by 2 bases, with 6 bases between. From germline, CDR1 is SGHAT and CDR2 FQDESV (reference sequence). CDR3 sequence (DNA): TGTGCCAGCAGCTTATTCGGTAACACTGAAGCTTTCTTT. Translated, it gives CASSLFGNTEAFF.

The rearrangement joins TRBV2 to TRBJ2-2, with 10 bases matching TRBD2. Germline assignment: CDR1 SNHLY and CDR2 FYNNEI. V lost 3 bases and J lost 5; bases outside the gene matches: 6. The CDR3 runs to 16 residues. CDR3 sequence (DNA): TGTGCCAGCAGTGACCCACTAGCGGGACGGACCGGGGAGCTGTTTTTT. Encoded protein: CASSDPLAGRTGELFF.

The J gene is TRBJ2-3, the V gene TRBV18, with D hard to call. The CDR3 is 12 residues long. CDR1 is KGHSH, CDR2 LQKENI, per germline. Trimming removed 3 bases from V and 3 bases from J, with 4 bases in between. The CDR3 nucleotides are TGTGCCAGCTCACCGGGGACAGATACGCAGTATTTT. Protein sequence: CASSPGTDTQYF.